This T cell receptor (beta chain) was recorded in a study of blood T cell repertoires in COVID-19. Overall study context: T cells, B-cell-depleted T cells, or PBMCs supplied cDNA or gDNA.

Original analysis: Amplified reference gene primers provided the basis for estimating nucleated cell counts. Libraries were prepared by immunoSEQ multiplex PCR; TCRdb keeps only in-frame clonotypes and omits some of them. The V and J calls and clone size come from that table; D and trimming were worked out from the DNA. Here the sample spans 400,000 to 550,000 clones, about 85% being singletons. V was trimmed by 4 bases and J by 5 bases, leaving 14 bases between them. Germline loops: CDR1 MNHEY, CDR2 SVGAGI. This CDR3 spans 14 amino acids. The chain combines TRBV6-5 with TRBJ1-1, with D possibly TRBD1 on 5 matching bases. The sample was PBMCs or T cells enriched from blood (not recorded which). The receptor was isolated from a woman aged 18-29 years with acute COVID-19. CDR3 amino acids: CASSSFLGGTEAFF. CDR3 nucleotide sequence: TGTGCCAGCAGTTCCTTTCTCGGGGGGACTGAAGCTTTCTTT.